This TCR beta chain came from a study of early T cells in non-severe SARS-CoV-2 infection. Study as a whole: Chains from this unsorted whole-blood bulk RNA could not be paired. General observations from the study: Comparison of clonotypes with VDJdb favored anti-spike CD8 responses while missing private and CD4 specificities.

V was shortened by 0 bases and J by 6 bases, with 12 bases between the two germline ends. The CDR3 is made up of 14 amino acids. Germline CDR1 and CDR2: MNHEY and SVGAGI. Unique molecular identifiers were attached to individual cDNA molecules. Using its own MiXCR run on the 5' RACE reads, TCRdb lists one record per CDR3 protein. The repertoire holds about 55,000 distinct CDR3 sequences, with around 8% as singletons. This clonotype was found many times. What it recognizes is unknown. The sequencing sample was made of whole blood. The chain couples TRBV6-5 to TRBJ2-7; a weak D match, TRBD2 (5 bases). This TCR came from an adult who was a healthcare worker with PCR-confirmed SARS-CoV-2 infection or an uninfected control (not recorded which). CDR3 bases: TGTGCCAGCAGTTACTCGAACGGGATGGGCGAGCAGTACTTC. Protein product: CASSYSNGMGEQYF.